This is a list of T cell receptor beta chains from one sample in a study of cytomegalovirus exposure and HLA in healthy donors. Measured with immunoSEQ multiplex PCR; TCRdb has only the in-frame clones, and not every one. The sample totals 70,000 or so clones. Sequenced material: PBMCs. The receptors were sampled from a female donor in good health and CMV-seropositive. CDR3s include the opening cysteine and the closing phenylalanine or tryptophan.

J,V,length,CDR3
TRBJ1-2,TRBV6-5,14,CASSDRPSFYGYTF
TRBJ1-1,TRBV9,14,CASSQTEKNTEAFF
TRBJ1-1,TRBV7-3,13,CASSSQPGTEAFF
TRBJ1-1,TRBV25-1,17,CASSESGPGRGNAEDFF
TRBJ1-6,TRBV18,14,CASSPRDRDSPLHF
TRBJ1-3,TRBV6-5,15,CASSATVVSGNTIYF
TRBJ1-2,TRBV27,13,CASSLYTNYGYTF
TRBJ2-7,TRBV11-2,19,CASSLDRVPSGRIPYEQYF
TRBJ2-7,TRBV10-3,14,CAINIRGITYEQYF
TRBJ2-1,TRBV27,14,CASSISAVGNEQFF
TRBJ2-7,TRBV5-1,13,CASHGLNSYEQYF
TRBJ1-1,TRBV4-1,14,CASSQVRVNTEAFF
TRBJ1-2,TRBV27,14,CASSLSGQVYGYTF
TRBJ2-5,TRBV5-1,11,CASSLQETQYF
TRBJ2-7,TRBV30,16,CAWEGWKDRSSYEQYF
TRBJ2-7,TRBV5-5,14,CASSWTGIAYEQYF
TRBJ2-1,TRBV18,11,CASSPSGEQFF
TRBJ2-7,TRBV2,14,CASSGVAGGYEQYF
TRBJ1-1,TRBV30,13,CAWRKQLNTEAFF
TRBJ1-2,TRBV6-5,14,CASSLNRDSSGYTF
TRBJ2-5,TRBV2,16,CASGGTSGGVFETQYF
TRBJ1-2,TRBV28,13,CASRPYPGGGYTF
TRBJ2-1,TRBV6-6,14,CASRGVAGGNEQFF
TRBJ2-3,TRBV27,15,CASTPGQVPTDTQYF
TRBJ2-1,TRBV19,14,CASSILGGDNEQFF
TRBJ2-1,TRBV5-4,16,CASSLGGRGRGDEQFF
TRBJ1-4,TRBV11-2,15,CASSPGGSYGEKLFF
TRBJ2-2,TRBV29-1,16,CSVVLAGGPDTGELFF
TRBJ1-4,TRBV6-6,16,CASSSREGWTNEKLFF
TRBJ2-2,TRBV27,18,CASSLNIIQQANTGELFF
TRBJ1-1,TRBV5-6,16,CASSYTWSDMNTEAFF
TRBJ1-3,TRBV9,15,CASSQQSQSGNTIYF
TRBJ2-3,TRBV18,16,CASSPYEGLLRDTQYF
TRBJ2-7,TRBV13,15,CASSLGGTGDHEQYF
TRBJ2-7,TRBV29-1,13,CSVGEGDAYEQYF
TRBJ2-3,TRBV9,15,CASSVDPSGPDTQYF
TRBJ1-1,TRBV7-7,14,CASSPWGFNTEAFF
TRBJ2-7,TRBV30,17,CAWSPGLAGETSYEQYF